A single T cell receptor beta chain is shown here with its context. The table lists this clonotype with many counts. Its antigen has not been determined. Per-base quality was not reported, and no clone a single base away is much larger than it. Trimming costs V 4 bases and J 0 bases, and their ends lie 13 bases apart. The CDR3 holds 14 amino acids from the cysteine to the phenylalanine. Of all the DNA, just the CDR3 is kept, 42 bases in frame from base 1. CDR1 is given as GTSNPN and CDR2 as SVGIG, both from the germline V gene (reference sequence). This sample was taken from a study of Graves' ophthalmopathy and Graves' hyperthyroidism (dated by TCRdb to 2016 to 2019). General notes on the study: Peripheral blood was collected at initial diagnosis, prior to any treatment. For training and testing, the 110 or so patients in the discovery cohort were randomly divided in a 7:3 ratio. In total, over 130 blood samples were TCR-sequenced: some 43 ophthalmopathy, roughly 77 hyperthyroidism and approximately 17 hyperthyroidism-to-ophthalmopathy patients. For independent validation, a separate cohort was made up of approximately 19 hyperthyroidism patients plus 17 patients who later progressed from hyperthyroidism to ophthalmopathy. To explore V-J signatures distinguishing ophthalmopathy from hyperthyroidism, a discovery set of about 99 patients (about 44 ophthalmopathy, 55 to 60 stable hyperthyroidism) was enrolled. In five to seven hyperthyroidism patients, T-cell repertoires of thyroid tissue and blood were compared. Following sample collection, hyperthyroidism patients were given methimazole at a starting dose of 30 mg daily, and ophthalmopathy patients were given high-dose intravenous methylprednisolone. TCR beta repertoire signatures were used to distinguish Graves' ophthalmopathy from Graves' hyperthyroidism and to predict progression to ophthalmopathy. On the study overall, not on this receptor specifically: In cross-validation, the 13-signature model distinguished ophthalmopathy from stable hyperthyroidism with 85% to 90% sensitivity and around 81% specificity, and in the test set the corresponding values were roughly 80% and 76%. Most expanded thyroid clonotypes with a frequency above 0.001 also appeared in blood, which suggests that blood repertoires may reflect the immune response in the thyroid. No statistical method was used to predetermine the sample size, and group allocation was not hidden from the investigators. In validation, the model predicted ophthalmopathy progression with roughly 68% sensitivity and around 72% specificity; more than ten predicted patients were CT-confirmed with GO in a median of around 6 months.

For repertoire sequencing, TCR beta CDR3 regions were amplified from RNA transcripts. The first round of RT-PCR was done with HTBI primers and the Qiagen OneStep RT-PCR kit, and was followed by a second round of multiplex PCR, then size selection and purification. Libraries were sequenced paired-end with 100 bp reads on an Illumina HiSeq2000. Processing in the source paper ran as follows. Reads were processed with SOAPnuke, discarding reads with adapters, uncalled bases, mean Phred below 15, or no exact constant-primer or identifier match. High-quality paired reads were merged with COPE v1.2.5. Unique nucleotide sequences were defined as clonotypes and aligned to IMGT TRB V, D and J references using MiTCR v1.1. The analysis was limited to V-J combinations with a frequency above 0.0001, which together covered approximately 99% of the repertoires. A TCR clonal expansion and chaos score per V-J combination was defined as the ratio of F50 clonal expansion to chaos observed in the TCRdist matrix. Welch's t-statistics and random forest were used to narrow the features down to 10 to 15 V-J combinations, which were then fed into a naive Bayes classifier. The similarity between thyroid and blood repertoires was quantified using the Morisita-Horn index. The raw public reads went through TCRdb reprocessing: fastp at Q25, MiXCR clone calling, in-frame beta chains kept. Every entry covers one CDR3 protein and lists the most common genes and DNA from its rows. It is TCRdb's table, rather than the study itself, that gives the V and J calls and clone size. A total of about 620,000 distinct CDR3 sequences appear in this sample, about a fifth of them only once. Together, the top ten hold approximately 7.7% of the sample.

Hyperthyroidism was considered stable if no progression to ophthalmopathy occurred within 18 months of follow-up. Patients with hyperthyroidism were aged 18 to 65 years, had been newly diagnosed, and had a disease duration of less than 2 months. Patients were excluded if they had other autoimmune diseases, uncontrolled infections, pregnancy or lactation. Clinical symptoms, serum thyroxine, TRAb, thyroid ultrasound and orbital computed tomography formed the basis of the diagnosis. Using Ficoll-Paque density gradient centrifugation, PBMCs were isolated from 8.5 to 10 ml of fresh peripheral blood. Trizol reagent was used to extract the total RNA, and its quality was then checked on an Agilent 2100 Bioanalyzer.

The sequence was collected from a woman under 30 with stable Graves' hyperthyroidism. Some clones in this sample may be carry-over from other donors' samples. Donor details come from another sample of the same person, matched by shared clones. The rearranged chain carries TRBV30 and TRBJ2-7; the D segment could be TRBD1, given 5 matching bases. Sequencing was performed on peripheral blood. The CDR3 amino acid sequence is: CAWKRNRHSYEQYF. The DNA reads as follows: TGTGCCTGGAAAAGGAACAGGCACTCCTACGAGCAGTACTTC.